This TCR beta chain is from a study of cytomegalovirus exposure and HLA in healthy donors. The CDR3 runs to 12 residues. CDR1 SGHDN and CDR2 FVKESK come from the germline V gene. The ends were cut back, 1 base at V and 4 bases at J, with 4 bases in the middle. The table came from immunoSEQ multiplex PCR; TCRdb's copy has only in-frame clones and leaves some out. Of around 300,000 clones detected, roughly 90% appear once; the ten largest clones hold approximately 1%. Sample: PBMCs. The gene calls are TRBV14 and TRBJ2-5; no firm D call. The receptor was derived from a woman in her twenties or thirties in good health and CMV-seropositive. CDR3 sequence: CASSQGGETQYF. Here the CDR3 DNA reads TGTGCCAGCAGCCAAGGAGGAGAGACCCAGTACTTC.